This T cell receptor beta chain is drawn from a study of blood T cell repertoires in COVID-19 (dated by TCRdb to 2020 to 2022). Background for the entire study: Samples covering the acute and convalescent phases of COVID-19 were provided by collaborators in the United States, Italy and Spain. The material from the prospective study consisted of cDNA or gDNA derived from T cells, B-cell-depleted T cells, or PBMCs. Subjects who had been exposed to COVID-19, were actively infected with it, or had recovered from it provided the deeply sampled blood TCRbeta repertoires that made up the dataset. The repertoires were released in a freely available public database intended as a resource for research on the immune response to SARS-CoV-2. The samples were drawn from two sources: the first 160 participants of the ongoing ImmuneRACE study, and some 1,300 subjects contributed by 6 global collaborators. Nearly every sample came with metadata listing a de-identified subject ID, COVID-19 status, age in years and sex. Where available, HLA class I and class II types were taken from metadata supplied by the sample provider and were not determined by assay-based typing. Broader findings and caveats from the paper: The amount of clinical and demographic metadata varied by source and participant and was provided uncurated.

TCRbeta CDR3 regions were amplified from genomic DNA by means of the immunoSEQ Assay, a bias-controlled multiplex PCR. Concerning the study's data processing: Nucleated cell counts per sample were estimated from amplification of reference gene primers within the assay. To quantify the absolute abundance of each unique TCRbeta CDR3 rearrangement, sequence reads were collapsed and filtered. Productive Simpson clonality was computed per sample as the square root of Simpson's diversity index over productive rearrangements. In TCRdb, the immuneACCESS table is reduced to in-frame sequences with V and J assigned. These tables do not hold every clone; where another copy was compared, an unresolved V gene accounts for under half, and the others remain unexplained. Clonal size and the V and J genes are those of that table, whereas D and trimming came from the DNA. The sample table shows roughly 190,000 clones, and 75% to 90% are seen once. About 1.1% of the sample is held by the ten biggest clonotypes.

Sequences MNHEY (CDR1) and SVGAGI (CDR2) are obtained from the germline V gene. V is clipped by 4 bases and J by 4 bases, and the sequence between their germline boundaries is 16 bases long. Including cysteine and phenylalanine, the CDR3 has 15 amino acids. The CDR3 DNA has 45 bases and is translated from base 1. Each collaborating institution followed its own protocols to collect whole blood in K2EDTA tubes. For TCRbeta analysis, collaborators shipped samples in one of three forms: frozen whole blood, isolated PBMCs, or DNA extracted from either of those sample types. With regard to this clone: The antigen this receptor binds is unknown. Per-base qualities were not stored, and no clone one base away is much larger.

The sample taken for sequencing was peripheral blood. This receptor chain uses TRBV6-5 and TRBJ1-2; matching of 6 bases hints at TRBD1 as the D gene. The TCR comes from a man under 40 with acute or convalescent COVID-19. In nucleotides, the sequence is TGTGCCAGCAGTTCCGCAGGGGTGGAGGTCTATGGCTACACCTTC. Translated, this gives CASSSAGVEVYGYTF.